This T cell receptor (beta chain) was recorded in a study of OX40 agonist ivuxolimab in advanced cancers. Study-wide context: Patients enrolled in dose escalation were diagnosed with hepatocellular carcinoma, melanoma, renal cell or head and neck cancer. Earlier anti-PD-1, anti-PD-L1 or anti-CTLA-4 therapy was permitted; about 39% had received some.

Produced via immunoSEQ multiplex PCR; TCRdb's table is partial and in-frame only. This sample has about 46,000 clones; over 75% occur once, and the top ten carry approximately 12%. CDR3 length equals 14 residues. Trimming removed 5 bases from V and 2 bases from J, with 11 bases in between. Germline V gene data show CDR1 as SGDLS and CDR2 as YYNGEE. Regarding the study as a whole: There were also nonresponders showing low normalized T-cell clonal expansion. Among the lowest levels of clonal expansion were found in partial responders at 0.1-3.0 mg/kg.

For this clone: What it recognizes is unknown. Other DNA sequences in the same sample also yield this CDR3.

The receptor was derived from an adult with an advanced solid tumor such as melanoma, head and neck, liver or kidney cancer. The source material was CD4+ or CD8+ T cells sorted from blood, sampled in a trial of the OX40 agonist ivuxolimab. J is TRBJ1-5 and V is TRBV9; tentative D call: TRBD1 (5 bases). This chain's CDR3 is CASSQGSGNQPQHF. CDR3 DNA: TGTGCCAGCAGTCAGGGTAGCGGCAATCAGCCCCAGCATTTT.